The 5 T cell receptor beta chains below come from one sample, sequenced in a study of molecular identifiers for immune sequencing clone quantification. TCRdb reprocessed the PCR reads via MiXCR and lists one record per CDR3 protein. The table shows about 630,000 distinct CDR3 sequences, with 25% occurring only once. Sequenced input: naive CD8+ T cells from blood, with Jurkat cell RNA spiked in. Subset here: FACS-sorted CD8+CD4-CCR7+CD45RA+ naive T cells. All receptors derive from a human donor in good health. Some libraries in this study had Jurkat cell RNA spiked in.

Remarks on this clonotype: This may arise from a read error, as a much more abundant clone is one base away. This rearrangement joins TRBV6-6 to TRBJ2-3, with D possibly being TRBD2 (5 bases). Germline V gene lookup returns CDR1 MNHNY and CDR2 SVGAGI (reference sequence). The CDR3 runs to 13 residues. CDR3 residues: CAGSSLATDTQYF. CDR3 in DNA: TGTGCCGGCAGTTCCCTAGCAACAGATACGCAGTATTTT.

The V and J genes are TRBV18 and TRBJ2-3; TRBD2 matches at 8 bases. The CDR3 sequence is 19 residues long. The V gene's germline CDR1 is KGHSH and CDR2 LQKENI. The V gene end was trimmed by 3 bases and the J gene end by 2 bases; junction bases not matched to a gene: 16. CDR3 DNA: TGTGCCAGCTCACCGGTCGAGTCCGGACTAGCTTATTTCACAGATACGCAGTATTTT. Amino acid sequence: CASSPVESGLAYFTDTQYF.

This clonotype was seen a handful of times. This sequence joins TRBV2 and TRBJ1-1, with D possibly matching TRBD1 (6 bases). Trimming stripped 2 bases from V and 1 base from J, with 14 bases between. Germline loops: CDR1 SNHLY, CDR2 FYNNEI. The CDR3 has 16 residues. CDR3 DNA: TGTGCCAGCAGTGAAAACAGGGAAAAGCCGAACACTGAAGCTTTCTTT. Residues: CASSENREKPNTEAFF.

This clonotype was observed many times. The chain combines TRBV19 with TRBJ2-5; D is unclear. This CDR3 is built from 13 residues. Germline assignment: CDR1 LNHDA and CDR2 SQIVND (reference sequence). Trimming stripped 6 bases from V and 2 bases from J, with 10 bases between. DNA for the CDR3: TGTGCCAGTAGGGACGTCGGACAAGAGACCCAGTACTTC. Translation gives CASRDVGQETQYF.

In its sample, this clonotype was seen many times. The chain carries TRBV28 and TRBJ1-5; 9 nucleotides match TRBD1. After removal of 3 bases from V and 6 bases from J, the junction contained 6 bases not matched to a gene. The germline V gene has CDR1 MDHEN and CDR2 SYDVKM. This CDR3 has 15 amino acids. The CDR3 nucleotides read TGTGCCAGCAGTTTGGACAGGGGAGAAAGTCAGCCCCAGCATTTT. The encoded protein is CASSLDRGESQPQHF.